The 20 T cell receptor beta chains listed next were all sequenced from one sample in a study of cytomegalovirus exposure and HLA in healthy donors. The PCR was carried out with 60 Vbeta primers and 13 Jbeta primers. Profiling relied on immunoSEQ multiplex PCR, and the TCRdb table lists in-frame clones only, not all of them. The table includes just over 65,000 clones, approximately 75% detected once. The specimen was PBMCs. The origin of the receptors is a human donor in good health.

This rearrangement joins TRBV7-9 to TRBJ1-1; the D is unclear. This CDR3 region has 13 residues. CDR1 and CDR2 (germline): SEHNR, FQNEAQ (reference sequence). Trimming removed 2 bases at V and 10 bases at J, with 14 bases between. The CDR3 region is CASSLKSAAGAFF. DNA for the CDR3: TGTGCCAGCAGCTTAAAGTCAGCGGCCGGAGCTTTCTTT.

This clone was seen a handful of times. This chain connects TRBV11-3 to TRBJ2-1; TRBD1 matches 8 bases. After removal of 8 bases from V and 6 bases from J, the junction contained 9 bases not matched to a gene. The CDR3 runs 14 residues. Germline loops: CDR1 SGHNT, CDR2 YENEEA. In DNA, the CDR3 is TGTGCCAGCGAAGAGGACAGGGCCCTCAATGAGCAGTTCTTC. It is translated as CASEEDRALNEQFF.

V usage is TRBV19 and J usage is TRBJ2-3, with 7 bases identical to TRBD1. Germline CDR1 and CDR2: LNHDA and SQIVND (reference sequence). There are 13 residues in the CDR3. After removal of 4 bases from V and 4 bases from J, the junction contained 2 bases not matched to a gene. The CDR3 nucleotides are TGTGCCAGTAGTAGACAGGGTGCAGATACGCAGTATTTT. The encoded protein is CASSRQGADTQYF.

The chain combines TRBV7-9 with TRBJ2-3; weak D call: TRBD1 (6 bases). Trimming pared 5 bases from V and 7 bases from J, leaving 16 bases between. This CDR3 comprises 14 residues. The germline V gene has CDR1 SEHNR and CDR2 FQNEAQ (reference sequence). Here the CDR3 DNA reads TGTGCCAGCAGCGCCGGACAGCCGCGGAATACGCAGTATTTT. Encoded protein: CASSAGQPRNTQYF.

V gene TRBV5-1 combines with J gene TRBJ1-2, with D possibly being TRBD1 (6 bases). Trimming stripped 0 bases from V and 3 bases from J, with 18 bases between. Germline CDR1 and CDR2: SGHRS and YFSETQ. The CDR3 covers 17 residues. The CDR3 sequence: CASSLARGGAGDYGYTF. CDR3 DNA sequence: TGCGCCAGCAGCTTGGCCCGAGGGGGGGCGGGAGACTATGGCTACACCTTC. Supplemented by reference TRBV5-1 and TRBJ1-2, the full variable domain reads KAGVTQTPRYLIKTRGQQVTLSCSPISGHRSVSWYQQTPGQGLQFLFEYFSETQRNKGNFPGRFSGRQFSNSRSEMNVSTLELGDSALYLCASSLARGGAGDYGYTFGSGTRLTVV.

CDR3 bases: TGTGCCAGCAGTGTCGTTCAAGAGACCCAGTACTTC. Translating gives CASSVVQETQYF. This chain links TRBV2 with TRBJ2-5, with D hard to call. From germline, CDR1 is SNHLY and CDR2 FYNNEI. The V gene lost 4 bases and the J gene lost 2 bases, with 5 bases spanning the gap. CDR3 length equals 12 residues.

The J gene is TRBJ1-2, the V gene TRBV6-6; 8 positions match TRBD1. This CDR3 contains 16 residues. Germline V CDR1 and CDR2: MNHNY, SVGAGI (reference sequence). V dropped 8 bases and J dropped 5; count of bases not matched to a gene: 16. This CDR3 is CASARIGQGAWYGYTF. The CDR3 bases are TGTGCCAGCGCACGGATAGGGCAGGGGGCTTGGTATGGCTACACCTTC.

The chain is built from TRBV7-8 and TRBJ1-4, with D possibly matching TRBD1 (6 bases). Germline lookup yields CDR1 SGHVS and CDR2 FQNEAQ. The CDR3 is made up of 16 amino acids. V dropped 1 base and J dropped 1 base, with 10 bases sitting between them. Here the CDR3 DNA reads TGTGCCAGCAGCTTAGGGACAGCGAAAACTAATGAAAAACTGTTTTTT. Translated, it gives CASSLGTAKTNEKLFF.

The CDR3 reads CASSLKEGWSEKLFF. The CDR3 DNA sequence: TGTGCCAGCAGCCTAAAGGAGGGGTGGAGTGAAAAACTGTTTTTT. The genes are TRBV14 and TRBJ1-4; perhaps TRBD1 as D (5 bases). CDR3 length: 15 amino acids. The germline CDR1 and CDR2 sequences are SGHDN and FVKESK. Trimming took 4 bases from V and 7 from J, leaving 16 bases between them.

This CDR3 is CASSLLGLAGIGTGELFF. The CDR3 bases are TGCGCCAGCAGCCTGTTAGGACTAGCGGGGATTGGGACCGGGGAGCTGTTTTTT. The rearrangement joins TRBV5-1 to TRBJ2-2; TRBD2 agrees at 12 bases. The CDR3 is 18 amino acids. V was pared by 4 bases and J by 5 bases, with 12 bases of the junction left unmatched. Germline CDR1 is SGHRS and CDR2 is YFSETQ.

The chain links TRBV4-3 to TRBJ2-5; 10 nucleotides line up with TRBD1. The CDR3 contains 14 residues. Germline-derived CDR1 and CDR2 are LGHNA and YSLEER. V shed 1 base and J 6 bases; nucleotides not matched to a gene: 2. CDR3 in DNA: TGCGCCAGCAGCCAAGGGACAGGGGGGAAGACCCAGTACTTC. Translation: CASSQGTGGKTQYF.

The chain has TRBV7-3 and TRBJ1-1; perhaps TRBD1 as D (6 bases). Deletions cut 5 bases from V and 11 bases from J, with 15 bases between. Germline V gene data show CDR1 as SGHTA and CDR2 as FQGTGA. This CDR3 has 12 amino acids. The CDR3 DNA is TGTGCCAGCAGCCTACTTGAGGGGGAGGCTTTCTTT. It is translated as CASSLLEGEAFF.

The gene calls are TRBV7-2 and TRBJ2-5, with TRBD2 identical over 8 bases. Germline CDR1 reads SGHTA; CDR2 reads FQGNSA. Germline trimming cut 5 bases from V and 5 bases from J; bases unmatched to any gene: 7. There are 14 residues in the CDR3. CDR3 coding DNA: TGTGCCAGCAGCGGGCGGGGGGCCGTGGAGACCCAGTACTTC. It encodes CASSGRGAVETQYF. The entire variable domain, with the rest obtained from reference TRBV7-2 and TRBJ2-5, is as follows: GAGVSQSPSNKVTEKGKDVELRCDPISGHTALYWYRQSLGQGLEFLIYFQGNSAPDKSGLPSDRFSAERTGGSVSTLTIQRTQQEDSAVYLCASSGRGAVETQYFGPGTRLLVL.

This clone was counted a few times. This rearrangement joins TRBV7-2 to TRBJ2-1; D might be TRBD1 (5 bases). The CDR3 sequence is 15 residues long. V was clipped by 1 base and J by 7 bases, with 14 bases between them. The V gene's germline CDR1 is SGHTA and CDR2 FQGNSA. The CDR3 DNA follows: TGTGCCAGCAGCTTAGAAGGGGATAGGGTGAATGAGCAGTTCTTC. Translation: CASSLEGDRVNEQFF.

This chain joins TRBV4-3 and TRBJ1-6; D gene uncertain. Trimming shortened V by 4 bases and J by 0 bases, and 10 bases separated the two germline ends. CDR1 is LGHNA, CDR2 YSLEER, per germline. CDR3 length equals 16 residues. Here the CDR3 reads CASSPGFSSYNSPLHF. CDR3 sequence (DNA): TGCGCCAGCAGCCCGGGGTTCAGCTCCTATAATTCACCCCTCCACTTT.

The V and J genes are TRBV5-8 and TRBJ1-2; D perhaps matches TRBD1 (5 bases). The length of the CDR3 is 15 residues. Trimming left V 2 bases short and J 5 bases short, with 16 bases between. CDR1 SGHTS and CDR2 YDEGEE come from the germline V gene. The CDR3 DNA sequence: TGTGCCAGCAGCTTAGGACAATGGGCTTTTTATGGCTACACCTTC. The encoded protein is CASSLGQWAFYGYTF.

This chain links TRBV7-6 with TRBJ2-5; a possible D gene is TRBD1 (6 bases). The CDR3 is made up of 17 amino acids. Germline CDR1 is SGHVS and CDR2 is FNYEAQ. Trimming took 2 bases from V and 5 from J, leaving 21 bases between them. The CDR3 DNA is TGTGCCAGCAGCTTATTAGTACGACAGGCCTCCGGCGAGACCCAGTACTTC. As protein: CASSLLVRQASGETQYF.

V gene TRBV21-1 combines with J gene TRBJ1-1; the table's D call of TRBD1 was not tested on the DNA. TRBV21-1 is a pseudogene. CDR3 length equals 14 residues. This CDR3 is CASRDTSAAQEAFF. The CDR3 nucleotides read TGTGCCAGCAGGGACACTTCGGCCGCTCAAGAAGCTTTCTTT.

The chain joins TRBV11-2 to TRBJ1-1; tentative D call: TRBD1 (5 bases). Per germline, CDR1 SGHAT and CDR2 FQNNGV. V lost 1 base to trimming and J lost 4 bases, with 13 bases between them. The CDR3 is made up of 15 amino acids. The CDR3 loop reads CASSLGAGFGTEAFF. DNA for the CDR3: TGTGCCAGCAGCTTAGGGGCAGGGTTCGGCACTGAAGCTTTCTTT.

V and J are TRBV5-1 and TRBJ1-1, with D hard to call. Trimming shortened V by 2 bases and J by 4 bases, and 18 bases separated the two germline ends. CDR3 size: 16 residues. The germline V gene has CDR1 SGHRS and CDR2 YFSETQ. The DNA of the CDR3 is TGCGCCAGCAGCTTCACCCCCCATTCTACGGGCACTGAAGCTTTCTTT. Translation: CASSFTPHSTGTEAFF.